This TCR beta chain derives from a study of STAT5B mutations in CD4+ large granular lymphocyte leukemia (dated by TCRdb to between 2021 and 2024). Study-level background: Among the healthy controls, the CDR3 'QG' motif was associated with a particular HLA allele. TCRbeta repertoires of CD4+ T-cell large granular lymphocyte leukemia patients were compared with those of healthy blood donors. Flow cytometry on FACSCanto II or FACSVerse showed that the purified fractions were more than 95% pure among lymphocytes.

The immunoSEQ assay at survey resolution was applied to genomic DNA for sequencing of TCRbeta rearrangements. For the original study's pipeline: In the TCR sequencing data, the lowest productive clonotype frequency that could be detected was 2.59 x 10-5. Analyses included only productive TCRbeta rearrangements, meaning complete and in-frame sequences. The clonality of each sample was calculated as Simpson clonality in the immunoSEQ Analyzer version 3.0. Clones were grouped by frequency into very rare, small, medium, large (1-20%) or hyperexpanded (>20%) categories. Generation probabilities were estimated with OLGA 1.2.3, V-gene circos plots were made with VDJtools, specificities were searched in VDJdb, and CDR3 motifs were identified with GLIPH. Held by TCRdb, this immuneACCESS table contains in-frame sequences only and omits some clones. Under half of the omission traces to an unresolved V gene where checked; the cause of the rest is unknown. V, J and clone size are those of that table, while D and trimming were read from the DNA. The sample table records 30,000 to 40,000 clones; about 91% of these occur just once. More than 0.95% of the sample comes from the top ten.

The sample holds one count of this clone. The specificity of this receptor is unknown. No clone much larger than this one lies a single base away; base qualities are absent. Healthy controls were roughly 37 blood donors whose buffy coats came from the Finnish Red Cross blood service. All TCR-sequenced material derived from peripheral blood: patient blood samples and healthy donor buffy coats. Peripheral blood mononuclear cells were isolated by Ficoll-Hypaque gradient centrifugation. CD4+ cells were purified magnetically from the buffy coats of healthy controls. The Gentra Puregene Cell and Tissue kit was used to extract genomic DNA, and a Qubit 2.0 fluorometer was used to measure the amount of genomic DNA. Overall results and qualifications from the work: CD4-sorted patient repertoires appeared more clonal than healthy CD4+ repertoires, and this difference persisted after removing the putative leukemic clones. The data were not HLA-matched, and the relatively small sample size could explain the higher clonality seen in CD4+ compared with CD8+ T-LGLL. TRBV06-family usage was enriched among the top patient clones (8/27) compared with healthy controls (2/35). Main leukemic clonotypes were private to each patient, although under 30% appeared at low frequency in other patients' non-leukemic repertoires.

Including cysteine and phenylalanine, the CDR3 has 14 amino acids. This entry keeps only the CDR3 DNA: 42 bases, framed from base 1. Reading the germline V gene gives CDR1 MNHEY and CDR2 SVGAGI. Trimming removed 7 bases from V and 4 bases from J, leaving 14 bases between the germline ends. The rearranged chain carries TRBV6-5 and TRBJ2-1, with a weak D call of TRBD2 (5 bases match). The clonotype was recovered from a human donor in good health. Material: CD4+ T cells from blood buffy coats. At the DNA level, the sequence is TGTGCCAGCAACCCTGTAGGGAGTTACAATGAGCAGTTCTTC. This is translated as CASNPVGSYNEQFF.